Each of the 14 T cell receptor beta chains below was sequenced from the same sample in a study of cytomegalovirus exposure and HLA in healthy donors. PCR involved 60 Vbeta and 13 Jbeta primers. TCRdb's table, derived via immunoSEQ multiplex PCR, lists solely in-frame clones and lacks some. The table records about 140,000 clones, 75% to 80% of them present only once. The sequenced sample was PBMCs. The source of these receptors is a woman aged 45 to 65 in good health and CMV-seronegative.

In its sample, this clone was seen once. Relative to the germline gene, one junction end is altered; a read error may explain this. The rearrangement uses TRBV7-9 and TRBJ1-2, with 9 bases identical to TRBD1. The CDR3 length is 15 residues. The germline V gene has CDR1 SEHNR and CDR2 FQNEAQ (reference sequence). The CDR3 nucleotides are TGTTCCAGCAGCCCTAGACAGGGGGCTAACTATGGCTACACCTTC. This sequence encodes CSSSPRQGANYGYTF.

The J gene is TRBJ2-5, the V gene TRBV9; 9 positions match TRBD2. CDR3 length: 15 residues. Germline V gives CDR1 SGDLS, CDR2 YYNGEE. The junction had 9 bases not matched to a gene; V was cut back by 4 bases and J by 5 bases. DNA for the CDR3: TGTGCCAGCAGCTACCAAGCGGGGGGTGGGGAGACCCAGTACTTC. It translates to CASSYQAGGGETQYF.

This rearrangement joins TRBV2 to TRBJ2-7; 10 positions agree with TRBD1. The CDR3 contains 15 residues. Germline CDR1 is SNHLY and CDR2 is FYNNEI. The junction had 6 bases not matched to a gene; V was cut back by 4 bases and J by 3 bases. CDR3 protein: CASSARTGGVYEQYF. CDR3 in DNA: TGTGCCAGCAGTGCTCGGACAGGGGGGGTCTACGAGCAGTACTTC.

This chain links TRBV7-9 with TRBJ2-7; 7 nucleotides match TRBD1. Trimming took 2 bases from V and 2 from J; bases not matched to a gene: 18. The CDR3 runs to 19 residues. CDR1 is SEHNR, CDR2 FQNEAQ, per germline (reference sequence). Here the CDR3 reads CASSLTVLNVGQTTYEQYF. The CDR3 DNA reads TGTGCCAGCAGCTTAACGGTGTTAAATGTGGGACAGACGACCTACGAGCAGTACTTC.

V gene TRBV7-2 combines with J gene TRBJ1-5; unclear D gene. CDR1 and CDR2 (germline): SGHTA, FQGNSA. V shed 5 bases and J shed 4 bases, with 18 bases lying between them. The CDR3 extends over 16 amino acids. The CDR3 protein is CASSPPTSGGNQPQHF. The CDR3, as DNA: TGTGCCAGCAGCCCCCCGACCTCCGGAGGAAATCAGCCCCAGCATTTT.

This rearrangement joins TRBV7-8 to TRBJ2-7; 9 nucleotides agree with TRBD1. The CDR3 extends over 15 amino acids. CDR1 and CDR2 (germline): SGHVS, FQNEAQ. J lost 3 bases, V lost 5 bases, and 8 bases had no gene match. The CDR3 region is CASSPQPGQGYEQYF. CDR3 nucleotides: TGTGCCAGCAGCCCTCAGCCGGGACAGGGCTACGAGCAGTACTTC.

This chain links TRBV6-5 with TRBJ1-1; D is uncertain. Germline lookup yields CDR1 MNHEY and CDR2 SVGAGI. The CDR3 spans 13 residues. Trimming removed 5 bases at V and 0 bases at J, with 7 bases between. CDR3 residues: CASSIVVNTEAFF. DNA of the CDR3: TGTGCCAGCAGTATCGTCGTGAACACTGAAGCTTTCTTT.

A word on this clone: Germline is not matched at one junction end, which may reflect a read error. The gene calls are TRBV6-6 and TRBJ2-1, with TRBD2 matching over 11 bases. The CDR3 length is 15 residues. Germline V gene sequence: CDR1 MNHNY, CDR2 SVGAGI (reference sequence). The CDR3 loop is CASRGGLAAYNEQFF. In DNA, the CDR3 is TGTGCCAGCAGGGGGGGACTAGCGGCCTATAATGAGCAGTTCTTC.

This clone occurred once. One end of the junction varies from germline; a read error may be responsible. This chain uses TRBV27 with TRBJ2-7, with D uncertain. Germline lookup yields CDR1 MNHEY and CDR2 SMNVEV (reference sequence). The CDR3 sequence is 17 residues long. The CDR3 spells CASSLSPTDRLSYEQYF. The CDR3, as DNA: TGTGCCAGCAGTTTATCCCCAACAGATAGGTTGTCCTATGAGCAGTACTTC.

CDR3 region: CASSEGTGVKNIQYF. CDR3 in DNA: TGTGCCAGCAGTGAAGGGACAGGGGTAAAAAACATTCAGTACTTC. V is TRBV2 and J is TRBJ2-4, with 9 bases identical to TRBD1. CDR1 is SNHLY and CDR2 is FYNNEI in the germline V gene. J lost 4 bases, V lost 1 base, and 2 bases had no gene match. This CDR3 comprises 15 residues. The whole variable domain, remainder taken from reference TRBV2 and TRBJ2-4, is EPEVTQTPSHQVTQMGQEVILRCVPISNHLYFYWYRQILGQKVEFLVSFYNNEISEKSEIFDDQFSVERPDGSNFTLKIRSTKLEDSAMYFCASSEGTGVKNIQYFGAGTRLSVL.

The gene calls are TRBV6-1 and TRBJ1-4, with D tentatively TRBD1 (5 bases). This CDR3 comprises 15 residues. Per germline, CDR1 MNHNS and CDR2 SASEGT. Trimming took off 0 bases at V and 6 bases at J, with 11 bases between the two ends. DNA for the CDR3: TGTGCCAGCAGTGAAGCGGGGGGTACAGATGAAAAACTGTTTTTT. Translated, it gives CASSEAGGTDEKLFF.

The V gene is TRBV27, the J gene TRBJ2-3; tentatively, D is TRBD2 (6 bases). The CDR3 is made up of 13 amino acids. Germline values: CDR1 MNHEY, CDR2 SMNVEV (reference sequence). The V end was cut by 2 bases, the J end by 3 bases, with 6 bases between. CDR3: CASSLGGTDTQYF. For the CDR3, the DNA is TGTGCCAGCAGTTTAGGGGGGACAGATACGCAGTATTTT.

V is TRBV27 and J is TRBJ2-7, with TRBD1 identical over 7 bases. This CDR3 contains 13 residues. V shed 4 bases, J shed 2 bases, and the junction held 2 bases outside the gene matches. Germline V CDR1 and CDR2: MNHEY, SMNVEV (reference sequence). CDR3 protein: CASSYRGTYEQYF. CDR3 nucleotides: TGTGCCAGCAGTTACAGGGGTACCTACGAGCAGTACTTC.

The chain links TRBV7-9 to TRBJ2-5, with D possibly matching TRBD1 (5 bases). Germline-derived CDR1 and CDR2 are SEHNR and FQNEAQ (reference sequence). The CDR3 consists of 12 residues. Between the trimmed V and J ends, which lost 3 bases and 5 bases, there was a span of 7 bases. CDR3 sequence reads: CASSLDKETQYF. CDR3 in DNA: TGTGCCAGCAGCTTGGACAAGGAGACCCAGTACTTC.